The 4 T cell receptor beta chains reported below all come from one sample, sequenced in a study of identical twins. MiXCR was run by TCRdb on the 5' RACE reads, yielding one entry per CDR3 protein. The sample shows 600,000 to 800,000 distinct CDR3 sequences, 21% of them seen only once. These data were also filed under a second study, of T cells expressing NK-cell markers.

Sequencing input: PBMCs. The receptors come from a woman between 18 and 30 years old in good health.

The chain employs TRBV4-3 and TRBJ1-4; 10 nucleotides agree with TRBD1. CDR1 and CDR2 from the germline V gene are LGHNA and YSLEER. J lost 8 bases, V lost 0 bases, and 9 bases had no gene match. This CDR3 has 17 residues. CDR3 sequence reads: CASSQEAPTGGWEKLFF. As DNA, the CDR3 is TGCGCCAGCAGCCAAGAGGCCCCGACAGGGGGCTGGGAAAAACTGTTTTTT.

The chain is built from TRBV12-3 or TRBV12-4 and TRBJ1-2; D is possibly TRBD1 (5 bases). Trimming pared 7 bases from V and 4 bases from J, leaving 13 bases between. The CDR3 loop spans 13 amino acids. This CDR3 is CASNRWGFYGYTF. DNA for the CDR3: TGTGCCAGCAATCGCTGGGGGTTCTATGGCTACACCTTC.

This clonotype was counted ten times or more. This chain links TRBV7-9 with TRBJ1-1; D gene ambiguous. V shed 0 bases and J shed 5 bases, with 10 bases lying between them. The CDR3 is made up of 14 amino acids. Germline V lookup: CDR1 SEHNR, CDR2 FQNEAQ (reference sequence). The CDR3: CASSLASTGTEAFF. The CDR3 DNA is TGTGCCAGCAGCTTAGCGTCTACGGGAACTGAAGCTTTCTTT.

The chain has TRBV12-3 or TRBV12-4 and TRBJ2-7, with D perhaps matching TRBD2 (5 bases). CDR3 length: 13 amino acids. Trimming took off 6 bases at V and 0 bases at J, with 9 bases between the two ends. CDR3 loop: CASRYSDSYEQYF. CDR3 sequence (DNA): TGTGCCAGCAGATATAGCGACTCCTACGAGCAGTACTTC.